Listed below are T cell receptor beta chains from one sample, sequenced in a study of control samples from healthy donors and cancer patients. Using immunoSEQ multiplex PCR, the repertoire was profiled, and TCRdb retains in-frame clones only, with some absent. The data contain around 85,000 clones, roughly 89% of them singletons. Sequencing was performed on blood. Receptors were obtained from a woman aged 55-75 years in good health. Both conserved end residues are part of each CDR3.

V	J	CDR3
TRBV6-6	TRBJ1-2	CASAGGDYGYTF
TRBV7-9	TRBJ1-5	CASSAPGLSGGNQPQHF
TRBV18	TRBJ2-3	CASSPLDSTDTQYF
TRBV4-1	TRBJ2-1	CASSQERSSGGAPEQFF
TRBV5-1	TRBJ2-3	CASSLAGGGPTDTQYF
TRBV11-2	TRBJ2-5	CASSLGLYEETQYF
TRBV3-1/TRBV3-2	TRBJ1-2	CASSQKPAAYGYTF
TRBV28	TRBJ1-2	CASSLLEGARVDYGYTF
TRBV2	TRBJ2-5	CASRTHQTGETQYF
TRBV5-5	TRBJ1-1	CASSVGQGDTEAFF
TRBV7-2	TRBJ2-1	CASSPYYRGPSYNEQFF
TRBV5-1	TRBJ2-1	CASSVFTGGLYNEQFF
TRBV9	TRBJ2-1	CASSAGTGPYNEQFF
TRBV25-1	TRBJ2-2	CASSDVTEAGELFF
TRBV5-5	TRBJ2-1	CASSFTASTGSNEQFF
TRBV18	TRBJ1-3	CASSPAGGTSGNTIYF